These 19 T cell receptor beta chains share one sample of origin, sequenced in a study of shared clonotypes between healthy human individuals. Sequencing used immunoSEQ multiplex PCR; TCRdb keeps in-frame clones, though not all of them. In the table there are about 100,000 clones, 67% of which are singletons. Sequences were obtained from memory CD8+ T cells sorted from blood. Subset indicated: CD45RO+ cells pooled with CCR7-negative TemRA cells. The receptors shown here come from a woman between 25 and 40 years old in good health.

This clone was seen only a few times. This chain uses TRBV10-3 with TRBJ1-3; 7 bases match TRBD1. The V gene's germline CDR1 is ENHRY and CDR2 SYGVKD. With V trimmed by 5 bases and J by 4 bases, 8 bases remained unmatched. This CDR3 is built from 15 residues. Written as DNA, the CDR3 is TGTGCCATCAGTAAGTGGGACAGTATAGGAAACACCATATATTTT. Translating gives CAISKWDSIGNTIYF.

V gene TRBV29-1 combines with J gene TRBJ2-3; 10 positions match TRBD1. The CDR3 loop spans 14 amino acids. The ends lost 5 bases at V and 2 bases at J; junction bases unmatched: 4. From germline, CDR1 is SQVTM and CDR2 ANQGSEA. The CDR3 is CSVRTGGTTDTQYF. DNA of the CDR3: TGCAGCGTTCGGACAGGGGGTACCACAGATACGCAGTATTTT.

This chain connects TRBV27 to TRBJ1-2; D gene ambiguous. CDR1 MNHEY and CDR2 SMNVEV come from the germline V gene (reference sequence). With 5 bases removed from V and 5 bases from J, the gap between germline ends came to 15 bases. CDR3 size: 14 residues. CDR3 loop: CASSPPGGWYGYTF. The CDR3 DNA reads TGTGCCAGCAGTCCACCGGGAGGGTGGTATGGCTACACCTTC.

As DNA, the CDR3 is TGTGCCAGCAGTTTATACAAGGGAGGGACTGAAGCTTTCTTT. Translating gives CASSLYKGGTEAFF. The V gene is TRBV27, the J gene TRBJ1-1; no firm D call. The CDR3 loop spans 14 amino acids. The germline V gene has CDR1 MNHEY and CDR2 SMNVEV (reference sequence). Trimming stripped 1 base from V and 5 bases from J, with 11 bases between.

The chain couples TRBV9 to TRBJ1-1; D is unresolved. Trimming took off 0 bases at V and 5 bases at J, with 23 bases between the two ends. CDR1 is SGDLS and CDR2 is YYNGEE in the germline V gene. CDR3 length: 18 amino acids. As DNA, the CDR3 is TGTGCCAGCAGCGTAGTGTCAGGTGCCCGGTTAGGTGGGACTGAAGCTTTCTTT. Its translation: CASSVVSGARLGGTEAFF.

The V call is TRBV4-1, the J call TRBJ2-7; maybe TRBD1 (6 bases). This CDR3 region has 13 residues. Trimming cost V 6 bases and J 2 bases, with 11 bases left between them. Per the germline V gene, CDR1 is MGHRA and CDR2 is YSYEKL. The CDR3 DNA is TGCGCCAGCAGAGGGGGTCCCCCCTACGAGCAGTACTTC. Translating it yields CASRGGPPYEQYF.

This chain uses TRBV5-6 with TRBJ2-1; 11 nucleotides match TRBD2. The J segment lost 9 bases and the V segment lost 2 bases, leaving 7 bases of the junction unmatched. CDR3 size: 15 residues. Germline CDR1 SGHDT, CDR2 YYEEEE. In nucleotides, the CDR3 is TGTGCCAGCAGCTTCAGTAGCGGGAGGGGTGCTGAGCAGTTCTTC. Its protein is CASSFSSGRGAEQFF.

CDR3 nucleotide sequence: TGTGCCAGCAGCTTAGGAGACAGGGGGAGTAGTAGCAATCAGCCCCAGCATTTT. It is translated as CASSLGDRGSSSNQPQHF. The chain is built from TRBV7-9 and TRBJ1-5; 9 nucleotides align to TRBD1. The CDR3 is 18 amino acids. With 1 base clipped from V and 0 bases from J, the junction kept 7 bases outside the gene matches. Germline CDR1 SEHNR, CDR2 FQNEAQ (reference sequence).

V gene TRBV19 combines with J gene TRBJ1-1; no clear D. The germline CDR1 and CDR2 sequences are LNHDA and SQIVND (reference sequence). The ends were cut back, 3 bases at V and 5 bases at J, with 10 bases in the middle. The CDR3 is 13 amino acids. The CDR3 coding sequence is TGTGCCAGTAGTATTCTCTTGGGGACTGAAGCTTTCTTT. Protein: CASSILLGTEAFF.

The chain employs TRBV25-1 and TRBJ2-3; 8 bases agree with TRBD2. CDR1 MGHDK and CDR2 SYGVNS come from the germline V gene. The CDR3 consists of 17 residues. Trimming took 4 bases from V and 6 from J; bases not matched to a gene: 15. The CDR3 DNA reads TGTGCCAGCAGTGGGGCGTCGGGAGGGCCGGCTCTGGATACGCAGTATTTT. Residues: CASSGASGGPALDTQYF.

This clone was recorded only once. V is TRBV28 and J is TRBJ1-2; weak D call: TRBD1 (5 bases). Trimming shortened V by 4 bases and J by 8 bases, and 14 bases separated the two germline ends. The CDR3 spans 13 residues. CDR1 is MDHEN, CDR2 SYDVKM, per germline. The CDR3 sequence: CASSSGVREGYTF. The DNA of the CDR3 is TGTGCCAGCAGTTCGGGGGTAAGAGAGGGCTACACCTTC.

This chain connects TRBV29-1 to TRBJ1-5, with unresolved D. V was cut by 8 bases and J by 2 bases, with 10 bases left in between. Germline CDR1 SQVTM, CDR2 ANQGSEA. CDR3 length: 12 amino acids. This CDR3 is CSYGEGNQPQHF. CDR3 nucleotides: TGCAGCTACGGGGAAGGCAATCAGCCCCAGCATTTT. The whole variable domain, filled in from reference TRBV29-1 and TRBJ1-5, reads SAVISQKPSRDICQRGTSLTIQCQVDSQVTMMFWYRQQPGQSLTLIATANQGSEATYESGFVIDKFPISRPNLTFSTLTVSNMSPEDSSIYLCSYGEGNQPQHFGDGTRLSIL.

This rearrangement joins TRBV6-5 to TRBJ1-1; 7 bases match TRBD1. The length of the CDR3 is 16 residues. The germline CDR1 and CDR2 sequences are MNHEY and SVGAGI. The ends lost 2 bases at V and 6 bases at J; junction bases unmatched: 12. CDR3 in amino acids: CASSYGFGRGGAEAFF. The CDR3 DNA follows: TGTGCCAGCAGTTACGGATTCGGCAGGGGGGGCGCTGAAGCTTTCTTT.

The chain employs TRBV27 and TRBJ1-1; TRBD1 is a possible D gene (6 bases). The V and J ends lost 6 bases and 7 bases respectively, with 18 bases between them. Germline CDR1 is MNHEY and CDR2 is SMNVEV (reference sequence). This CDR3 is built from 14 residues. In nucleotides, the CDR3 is TGTGCCAGCAGCCTCGGTTGGGGGCTGGGTGAAGCTTTCTTT. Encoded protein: CASSLGWGLGEAFF.

The CDR3 nucleotides read TGCAGCGTTGAAACAAGGAGAACTGAAGCTTTCTTT. It encodes CSVETRRTEAFF. The V call is TRBV29-1, the J call TRBJ1-1; D gene uncertain. The CDR3 has 12 residues. Trimming shortened V by 2 bases and J by 5 bases, and 9 bases separated the two germline ends. In germline, CDR1 is SQVTM, CDR2 ANQGSEA.

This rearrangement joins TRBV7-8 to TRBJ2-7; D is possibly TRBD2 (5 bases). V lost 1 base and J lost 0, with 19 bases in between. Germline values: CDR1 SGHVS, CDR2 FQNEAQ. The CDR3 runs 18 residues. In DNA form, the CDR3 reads TGTGCCAGCAGCTTAGGACCCACCGGGGAAGGATTCTCCTACGAGCAGTACTTC. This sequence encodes CASSLGPTGEGFSYEQYF. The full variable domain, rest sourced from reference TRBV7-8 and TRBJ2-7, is GAGVSQSPRYKVAKRGQDVALRCDPISGHVSLFWYQQALGQGPEFLTYFQNEAQLDKSGLPSDRFFAERPEGSVSTLKIQRTQQEDSAVYLCASSLGPTGEGFSYEQYFGPGTRLTVT.

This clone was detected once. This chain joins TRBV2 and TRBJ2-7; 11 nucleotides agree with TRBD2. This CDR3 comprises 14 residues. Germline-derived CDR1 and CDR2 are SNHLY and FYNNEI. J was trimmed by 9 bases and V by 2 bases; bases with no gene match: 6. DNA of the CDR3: TGTGCCAGCAGTGAATCACTAGCGGGAGACTGGCAGTACTTC. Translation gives CASSESLAGDWQYF.

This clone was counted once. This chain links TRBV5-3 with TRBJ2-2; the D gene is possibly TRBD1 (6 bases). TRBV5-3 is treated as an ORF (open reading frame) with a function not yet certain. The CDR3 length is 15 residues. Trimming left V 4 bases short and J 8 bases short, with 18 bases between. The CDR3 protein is CARSTGQGRGGELFF. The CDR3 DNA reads TGTGCCAGAAGCACTGGCCAGGGGAGAGGTGGGGAGCTGTTTTTT.

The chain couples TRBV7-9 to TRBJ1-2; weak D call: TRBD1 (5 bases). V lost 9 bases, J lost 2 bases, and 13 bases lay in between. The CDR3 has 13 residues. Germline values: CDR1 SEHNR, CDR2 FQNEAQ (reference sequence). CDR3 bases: TGTGCCAGTAGTAAAGGGGCCAACTATGGCTACACCTTC. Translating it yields CASSKGANYGYTF.